These 24 T cell receptor beta chains came from one sample sequenced in a study of T cell responses to AZD1222 COVID-19 vaccine. Assay used: immunoSEQ multiplex PCR; TCRdb lists only in-frame clones, some missing. The sample includes about 92,000 clones, approximately 86% seen only once; the top ten take under 6.5%. This sample comprised peripheral blood, obtained on day 0 of AZD1222 vaccination. These receptors were taken from an adult in good health.

The V gene is TRBV10-3, the J gene TRBJ2-5, with a possible D match to TRBD2 (6 bases). The CDR3 has 12 residues. Germline lookup yields CDR1 ENHRY and CDR2 SYGVKD. Trimming shortened V by 6 bases and J by 2 bases, and 7 bases separated the two germline ends. The CDR3 reads CAISGTQETQYF. CDR3 DNA sequence: TGTGCCATCAGCGGGACTCAAGAGACCCAGTACTTC.

The chain uses TRBV19 and TRBJ2-7, with D perhaps TRBD1 or TRBD2 (5 bases each). Germline assignment: CDR1 LNHDA and CDR2 SQIVND (reference sequence). CDR3 length: 14 residues. V gave up 6 bases and J gave up 0 bases, with 12 bases separating them. The chain's CDR3 is CASRRDASSYEQYF. CDR3 coding DNA: TGTGCCAGTAGAAGGGACGCCAGCTCCTACGAGCAGTACTTC.

This rearrangement joins TRBV7-9 to TRBJ2-1; D not certain. Trimming took off 5 bases at V and 8 bases at J, with 22 bases between the two ends. The CDR3 contains 16 residues. CDR1 is SEHNR and CDR2 is FQNEAQ in the germline V gene (reference sequence). The CDR3 region has the DNA TGTGCCAGCAGCCCCCAGAGTTGGGGTGGTGTGGATGAGCAGTTCTTC. It encodes CASSPQSWGGVDEQFF.

J is TRBJ2-3 and V is TRBV9; no definite D call. V lost 0 bases and J 1 base, leaving 9 bases between the germline ends. The CDR3 has 15 residues. Germline V lookup: CDR1 SGDLS, CDR2 YYNGEE. The DNA of the CDR3 is TGTGCCAGCAGCGTAGGAAACGGGCGCACAGATACGCAGTATTTT. It codes for CASSVGNGRTDTQYF. Drawing the rest from reference TRBV9 and TRBJ2-3, the complete variable domain is DSGVTQTPKHLITATGQRVTLRCSPRSGDLSVYWYQQSLDQGLQFLIQYYNGEERAKGNILERFSAQQFPDLHSELNLSSLELGDSALYFCASSVGNGRTDTQYFGPGTRLTVL.

The chain employs TRBV5-1 and TRBJ2-1; perhaps TRBD2 as D (6 bases). Trimming took off 2 bases at V and 6 bases at J, with 15 bases between the two ends. The CDR3 loop spans 15 amino acids. Germline V gene data show CDR1 as SGHRS and CDR2 as YFSETQ. The CDR3 nucleotides read TGCGCCAGCAGCTTTTCCCTAGCGCAAGGCAATGAGCAGTTCTTC. It encodes CASSFSLAQGNEQFF.

This clone appeared once. This chain uses TRBV19 with TRBJ1-3; maybe TRBD1 (6 bases). The CDR3 runs to 15 residues. The germline gives CDR1 LNHDA, CDR2 SQIVND (reference sequence). Trimming removed 5 bases from V and 0 bases from J, with 11 bases in between. The CDR3, as DNA: TGTGCCAGTAGTCCCACAGGGTCCTCTGGAAACACCATATATTTT. It specifies CASSPTGSSGNTIYF.

V usage is TRBV28 and J usage is TRBJ2-4; maybe TRBD2 (5 bases). The CDR3 is 14 amino acids. Trimming took off 8 bases at V and 0 bases at J, with 11 bases between the two ends. Germline V gene lookup returns CDR1 MDHEN and CDR2 SYDVKM. The DNA for the CDR3 is TGTGCCAGCGCAATGGACTTAGCCAAAAACATTCAGTACTTC. Translation gives CASAMDLAKNIQYF.

This sequence joins TRBV27 and TRBJ1-6, with D uncertain. Germline CDR1 is MNHEY and CDR2 is SMNVEV (reference sequence). The V end was cut by 5 bases, the J end by 0 bases, with 5 bases between. The CDR3 contains 14 residues. The CDR3 spells CASSPASYNSPLHF. The CDR3 DNA sequence: TGTGCCAGCAGTCCTGCCTCCTATAATTCACCCCTCCACTTT.

The genes are TRBV11-3 and TRBJ2-2; D not certain. The CDR3 is 13 residues long. The V end lost 0 bases, the J end lost 7 bases, and 6 bases lay between the germline ends. Germline-derived CDR1 and CDR2 are SGHNT and YENEEA. The CDR3 is CASSLDRNGELFF. The CDR3 DNA reads as TGTGCCAGCAGCTTAGATCGGAACGGGGAGCTGTTTTTT.

V gene TRBV6-1 combines with J gene TRBJ2-1, with TRBD1 as a possible D gene (7 bases). Trimming cost V 2 bases and J 9 bases, with 20 bases left between them. Germline V gene lookup returns CDR1 MNHNS and CDR2 SASEGT. There are 16 residues in the CDR3. CDR3: CASSETAGQYSVEQFF. Here the CDR3 DNA reads TGTGCCAGCAGTGAAACTGCGGGACAGTATAGCGTTGAGCAGTTCTTC.

The rearrangement uses TRBV5-4 and TRBJ2-5; no reliable D call. Looked up from germline, CDR1 is SGHNT and CDR2 is YYREEE (reference sequence). The V end lost 1 base, the J end lost 5 bases, and 9 bases lay between the germline ends. CDR3 length: 13 amino acids. CDR3 sequence (DNA): TGTGCCAGCAGCTTGCAGGACCCGGAGACCCAGTACTTC. Translation gives CASSLQDPETQYF.

The chain links TRBV7-9 to TRBJ1-3; tentatively, D is TRBD1 (5 bases). The germline V gene encodes CDR1 SEHNR and CDR2 FQNEAQ (reference sequence). The CDR3 runs to 17 residues. The V gene lost 5 bases and the J gene lost 0 bases, with 17 bases spanning the gap. DNA of the CDR3: TGTGCCAGCAGCGGTAGAATGGGACGGAGCTCTGGAAACACCATATATTTT. Residues: CASSGRMGRSSGNTIYF.

The genes are TRBV7-2 and TRBJ2-1, with D possibly TRBD2 on 5 matching bases. Germline CDR1 is SGHTA and CDR2 is FQGNSA. This CDR3 region has 15 residues. V was clipped by 1 base and J by 9 bases, with 16 bases between them. The CDR3 region is CASSLESGKVSEQFF. The DNA for the CDR3 is TGTGCCAGCAGCTTAGAGTCGGGAAAGGTTAGTGAGCAGTTCTTC.

The V and J genes are TRBV28 and TRBJ2-7, with 9 bases that match TRBD1. This CDR3 is built from 13 residues. Germline trimming cut 6 bases from V and 4 bases from J; bases unmatched to any gene: 4. Per the germline V gene, CDR1 is MDHEN and CDR2 is SYDVKM. The CDR3 region has the DNA TGTGCCAGCAGGGTACAGGGGGCTTACGAGCAGTACTTC. It encodes CASRVQGAYEQYF. Combining the CDR3 with reference TRBV28 and TRBJ2-7 gives the whole variable domain DVKVTQSSRYLVKRTGEKVFLECVQDMDHENMFWYRQDPGLGLRLIYFSYDVKMKEKGDIPEGYSVSREKKERFSLILESASTNQTSMYLCASRVQGAYEQYFGPGTRLTVT.

The chain is built from TRBV11-2 and TRBJ2-1; perhaps TRBD2 as D (5 bases). V shed 1 base and J shed 6 bases, with 10 bases lying between them. Germline CDR1 is SGHAT and CDR2 is FQNNGV. The CDR3 sequence is 14 residues long. The CDR3 loop is CASSLALALNEQFF. CDR3 nucleotides: TGTGCCAGCAGCTTAGCCCTAGCTCTCAATGAGCAGTTCTTC.

V and J are TRBV30 and TRBJ2-1; 10 positions match TRBD2. This CDR3 region has 12 residues. V gave up 8 bases and J gave up 9 bases; unmatched junction bases: 7. CDR1 and CDR2 (germline): GTSNPN, SVGIG (reference sequence). As DNA, the CDR3 is TGTGCCGGACGGACTAGCGGTAGTGAGCAGTTCTTC. Protein product: CAGRTSGSEQFF.

The rearrangement links TRBV9 to TRBJ2-1; 7 bases agree with TRBD2. CDR3 length: 15 residues. V shed 4 bases and J 7 bases; nucleotides not matched to a gene: 11. The germline CDR1 and CDR2 sequences are SGDLS and YYNGEE. The CDR3 region is CASSPQPGTTNEQFF. Here the CDR3 DNA reads TGTGCCAGCAGCCCACAGCCCGGGACTACTAATGAGCAGTTCTTC.

The gene calls are TRBV7-9 and TRBJ1-3; no reliable D call. CDR3 length equals 14 residues. V lost 8 bases, J lost 0 bases, and 11 bases lay in between. The germline gives CDR1 SEHNR, CDR2 FQNEAQ (reference sequence). This CDR3 reads CASPPDGSGNTIYF. CDR3 in DNA: TGTGCCAGCCCCCCGGATGGCTCTGGAAACACCATATATTTT.

This chain uses TRBV5-1 with TRBJ2-3; the D gene could be TRBD1 or TRBD2 (5 bases each). Germline V CDR1 and CDR2: SGHRS, YFSETQ. V was cut by 5 bases and J by 3 bases, with 16 bases left in between. The length of the CDR3 is 15 residues. CDR3 residues: CASREGQGATDTQYF. In nucleotides, the CDR3 is TGCGCCAGCAGAGAGGGGCAGGGAGCAACAGATACGCAGTATTTT.

The chain joins TRBV5-4 to TRBJ2-5; D is undetermined. CDR1 SGHNT and CDR2 YYREEE come from the germline V gene (reference sequence). V dropped 0 bases and J dropped 3 bases, with 6 bases sitting between them. CDR3 length equals 13 residues. This CDR3 is CASSLELEETQYF. In DNA form, the CDR3 reads TGTGCCAGCAGCTTGGAACTGGAAGAGACCCAGTACTTC.

This chain joins TRBV19 and TRBJ2-3, with TRBD2 matching 9 bases. J lost 2 bases, V lost 5 bases, and 5 bases had no gene match. The CDR3 consists of 15 residues. The germline V gene has CDR1 LNHDA and CDR2 SQIVND (reference sequence). The CDR3 here is CASSSGLANTDTQYF. The CDR3 nucleotides are TGTGCCAGTAGTTCAGGACTAGCGAACACAGATACGCAGTATTTT.

DNA of the CDR3: TGTGCCAGCAGCCAAGCCGGGACAGGGAGAGGCAATCAGCCCCAGCATTTT. Its translation is CASSQAGTGRGNQPQHF. V gene TRBV16 combines with J gene TRBJ1-5; 9 bases are shared with TRBD1. J lost 2 bases, V lost 2 bases, and 7 bases had no gene match. The germline V gene encodes CDR1 KGHSY and CDR2 FQNENV. The CDR3 is 17 amino acids.

V usage is TRBV7-2 and J usage is TRBJ2-7; TRBD2 matches at 7 bases. The CDR3 has 13 amino acids. Germline V gene sequence: CDR1 SGHTA, CDR2 FQGNSA. J gave up 6 bases and V 5 bases, and 7 bases lay outside the gene matches. The CDR3 loop reads CASSPGRGREQYF. The CDR3 DNA sequence: TGTGCCAGCAGCCCGGGGAGGGGTCGCGAGCAGTACTTC.

The chain joins TRBV27 to TRBJ1-2; D not certain. The CDR3 extends over 14 amino acids. Per the germline V gene, CDR1 is MNHEY and CDR2 is SMNVEV (reference sequence). V was cut by 5 bases and J by 4 bases, with 14 bases left in between. The CDR3 DNA is TGTGCCAGCAGTGGAATATCTTATGGCTATGGCTACACCTTC. Amino acids: CASSGISYGYGYTF.